The clone carrying this T cell receptor (gamma chain) was counted a single time. Sequencing used genomic DNA taken from PBMCs of patients and controls. Controls were healthy adult blood donors matched for age and sex. The data stem from a study of gamma delta lymphoproliferative disorders and STAT genes. Study context: At least 50 ng of genomic DNA went into each LymphoTrack Dx TCRG Assay library. The EuroClonality-NGS protocol was used to prepare delta libraries.

TCRdb reanalysed the multiplex PCR reads with CATT. The sample contains some 570 gamma-chain clones, about 28% of which appear only once. CDR3 length equals 15 residues. Germline-derived CDR1 and CDR2 are EGSNGY and YDSYNSKV. Trimming took 0 bases from V and 8 from J; bases not matched to a gene: 13. The sequence was collected from a human donor in good health. This chain uses TRGV2 with TRGJ1 or TRGJ2. No J gene is reported in TCRdb; it was inferred here by comparing the DNA with germline. Sequencing input: blood. Here the CDR3 reads CATWDGPQGINKKLF. The CDR3 DNA is TGTGCCACCTGGGACGGGCCCCAAGGTATTAATAAGAAACTCTTT.